A selection of T cell receptor beta chains follows, all from one sample in a study of OX40 agonist ivuxolimab in advanced cancers. Clones were read by immunoSEQ multiplex PCR, and TCRdb kept only the in-frame ones, dropping some. This table has fewer than 40,000 clones, approximately 79% appearing once. The starting material was CD4+ or CD8+ T cells sorted from blood, obtained in a trial of the OX40 agonist ivuxolimab. The receptors here all came from an adult with an advanced solid tumor such as melanoma, head and neck, liver or kidney cancer. Each CDR3 is given with its conserved first and last residue. D genes are given only for firm matches. Clone size is given for some rows only: seen once, a few or many times, or a class if the clone is expanded.

. TRBJ1-3 . TRBV5-1 CASSPGGAGNTIYF TGCGCCAGCAGCCCCGGGGGGGCTGGAAACACCATATATTTT
. TRBJ1-3 . TRBV7-9 CASSFAGAGNTIYF TGTGCCAGCAGCTTCGCCGGGGCTGGAAACACCATATATTTT
TRBD1 TRBJ1-2 few TRBV20-1 CSAPTGKSYTF TGCAGTGCTCCGACAGGGAAGAGCTACACCTTC
. TRBJ1-1 . TRBV30 CAWSVERGTEAFF TGTGCCTGGAGTGTAGAAAGGGGCACTGAAGCTTTCTTT
TRBD2 TRBJ2-7 . TRBV28 CASKPSGVVGEQYF TGTGCCAGCAAGCCTAGCGGGGTTGTCGGCGAGCAGTACTTC
. TRBJ2-1 once TRBV6-1 CASSGSYNEQFF TGTGCCAGCAGTGGCAGCTACAATGAGCAGTTCTTC
TRBD2 TRBJ2-2 . TRBV5-4 CASSHGLAGGNTGELFF TGTGCCAGCAGCCACGGACTAGCGGGGGGGAACACCGGGGAGCTGTTTTTT
. TRBJ2-2 . TRBV10-1 CASSEGGELFF TGCGCCAGCAGTGAAGGCGGGGAGCTGTTTTTT
TRBD1 TRBJ2-7 . TRBV29-1 CSVGQGAYEQYF TGCAGCGTGGGACAGGGGGCTTACGAGCAGTACTTC
. TRBJ1-4 . TRBV19 CASRIPWRGNNEKLFF TGTGCCAGTAGGATTCCCTGGCGGGGTAATAATGAAAAACTGTTTTTT
. TRBJ2-6 few TRBV5-6 CASRLRGPGANVLTF TGTGCCAGCAGATTGAGGGGTCCTGGGGCCAACGTCCTGACTTTC
. TRBJ2-3 . TRBV7-9 CASSLALGGTDTQYF TGTGCCAGCAGCTTAGCTCTGGGTGGGACAGATACGCAGTATTTT
TRBD2 TRBJ2-1 . TRBV27 CASSPKGQIAGGIRNEQFF TGTGCCAGCAGTCCAAAGGGACAGATAGCGGGGGGGATCCGCAATGAGCAGTTCTTC
. TRBJ1-6 . TRBV7-8 CASSWTAYNSPLHF TGTGCCAGCAGCTGGACAGCCTATAATTCACCCCTCCACTTT
TRBD1 TRBJ1-6 . TRBV6-5 CASSLYSGGVDSPLHF TGTGCCAGCAGTTTATATTCAGGGGGCGTTGATTCACCCCTCCACTTT
TRBD1 TRBJ1-5 . TRBV2 CASSQDRDFQPQHF TGTGCCAGCAGTCAGGACAGGGACTTTCAGCCCCAGCATTTT
. TRBJ1-1 once TRBV10-1 CASSAGTAGAFF TGCGCCAGCAGCGCCGGGACGGCGGGGGCTTTCTTT
TRBD1 TRBJ2-7 . TRBV7-9 CASSSPGQIYEQYF TGTGCCAGCAGCTCCCCGGGACAGATCTACGAGCAGTACTTC
. TRBJ1-2 . TRBV7-9 CASSVGGVGDYGYTF TGTGCCAGCAGCGTCGGTGGGGTTGGGGACTATGGCTACACCTTC
. TRBJ2-5 . TRBV4-1 CASSPRTLETQYF TGCGCCAGCAGCCCCAGGACGCTAGAGACCCAGTACTTC
TRBD1 TRBJ2-5 . TRBV27 CASISRDRGPKYF TGTGCCAGCATAAGTCGGGACAGGGGGCCTAAGTACTTC
TRBD1 TRBJ2-1 . TRBV10-3 CAISENRGDEQFF TGTGCCATCAGTGAGAACAGGGGTGATGAGCAGTTCTTC